The clone carrying this T cell receptor beta chain showed up many times. TCRdb used MiXCR to reprocess the RT-PCR reads, holding one entry per CDR3 protein. There are around 27,000 distinct CDR3 sequences in the sample; 8.1% occur only once, and 48% lies in the top ten. V gave up 5 bases and J gave up 5 bases, with 12 bases separating them. The germline CDR1 and CDR2 sequences are LNHNV and YYDKDF (reference sequence). This CDR3 comprises 13 residues. The data stem from a study of patients and donors after allogeneic stem cell transplantation. The receptor was isolated from a human donor who was either an allogeneic HSCT recipient or a stem cell or donor lymphocyte infusion donor (not recorded which). It is not recorded whose cells these are; they may come from a transplant donor. V gene TRBV15 combines with J gene TRBJ2-5; D gene uncertain. The sequencing input was blood, either unsorted or a sorted T cell fraction (not recorded which). CDR3 residues: CATSYDPGETQYF. The DNA of the CDR3 is TGTGCCACCAGCTATGACCCAGGCGAGACCCAGTACTTC.